This T cell receptor (beta chain) was captured by sequencing in a study of shared clonotypes between healthy human individuals. For the study at large: CD4 naive cells filled three plates per donor, CD4 memory three, CD8 naive two and CD8 memory one. Study observations and caveats: When naive CD4 clonotypes were compared across a few donors, 4% to 5.5% were shared.

Of note for this clone: No antigen is known for it.

Here immunoSEQ multiplex PCR was the method, and the copy in TCRdb shows in-frame clones only, minus some. The repertoire includes millions of clones, more than 80% of them detected once, and about 0.37% sits in the top ten. CDR3 length equals 13 residues. Germline CDR1 is WSHSY and CDR2 is SAAADI. Trimming took off 8 bases at V and 0 bases at J, with 9 bases between the two ends. V and J are TRBV10-2 and TRBJ2-3; no clear D gene. This receptor was obtained from a man aged 18 to 30 in good health. Some clones in this sample may be carry-over from other donors' samples. Sample: naive CD4+ T cells from PBMCs. Subset: CD45RA+ positively selected. CDR3: CASRETSTDTQYF. CDR3 coding DNA: TGCGCCAGCCGAGAAACTAGCACAGATACGCAGTATTTT.